Presented here are 8 T cell receptor beta chains from one specimen sequenced in a study of cytomegalovirus exposure and HLA in healthy donors. Vbeta (60) and Jbeta (13) primers were used in the PCR. Method: immunoSEQ multiplex PCR; TCRdb's copy keeps in-frame clones and lacks some. The sample contains about 200,000 clones, approximately 78% of which appear only once. Sequencing was carried out using PBMCs. All receptors derive from a woman aged 40 to 50 in good health and CMV-seronegative.

With regard to this clone: One junction end disagrees with the germline gene, perhaps due to a read error. The rearrangement joins TRBV5-1 to TRBJ2-5; D is undetermined. Germline V gene sequence: CDR1 SGHRS, CDR2 YFSETQ. This CDR3 has 12 residues. The CDR3 bases are TGCGCCAGCAGCTTGGAAGGCGGAGACCTTCACTTC. Its translation is CASSLEGGDLHF. The variable domain in full, completed from reference TRBV5-1 and TRBJ2-5, reads KAGVTQTPRYLIKTRGQQVTLSCSPISGHRSVSWYQQTPGQGLQFLFEYFSETQRNKGNFPGRFSGRQFSNSRSEMNVSTLELGDSALYLCASSLEGGDLHFGPGTRLLVL.

The CDR3 region is CASSLVLLAGQETQYF. CDR3 bases: TGTGCCAGCAGCTTAGTCTTACTAGCCGGGCAAGAGACCCAGTACTTC. The chain carries TRBV7-2 and TRBJ2-5; tentative D call: TRBD2 (6 bases). This CDR3 spans 16 amino acids. The germline gives CDR1 SGHTA, CDR2 FQGNSA. V lost 1 base and J lost 2, with 14 bases in between. Complete variable domain (other parts from reference TRBV7-2 and TRBJ2-5): GAGVSQSPSNKVTEKGKDVELRCDPISGHTALYWYRQSLGQGLEFLIYFQGNSAPDKSGLPSDRFSAERTGGSVSTLTIQRTQQEDSAVYLCASSLVLLAGQETQYFGPGTRLLVL.

This clone is a singleton in its sample. Here the CDR3 reads CASSIGGLNTEAFF. The CDR3 region has the DNA TGTGCCAGTAGTATAGGAGGCCTGAACACTGAAGCTTTCTTT. This sequence joins TRBV19 and TRBJ1-1; no firm D call. Germline assignment: CDR1 LNHDA and CDR2 SQIVND (reference sequence). V lost 1 base and J lost 0, with 6 bases in between. CDR3 length: 14 residues.

This rearrangement joins TRBV28 to TRBJ1-5; maybe TRBD1 (5 bases). The CDR3 runs to 16 residues. V gave up 3 bases and J gave up 4 bases, with 16 bases separating them. Germline V CDR1 and CDR2: MDHEN, SYDVKM. The CDR3 protein is CASSFRSRAQNQPQHF. CDR3 nucleotide sequence: TGTGCCAGCAGTTTTCGGTCCAGGGCACAAAATCAGCCCCAGCATTTT.

This rearrangement joins TRBV5-1 to TRBJ1-3, with a tentative D call TRBD1 (6 bases). CDR1 SGHRS and CDR2 YFSETQ come from the germline V gene. This CDR3 has 16 residues. V gave up 4 bases and J gave up 0 bases, with 14 bases separating them. For the CDR3, the DNA is TGCGCCAGCAGCCCGGGACACGCGAGCTCTGGAAACACCATATATTTT. Its translation is CASSPGHASSGNTIYF.

The chain joins TRBV19 to TRBJ2-6; D remains unclear. This CDR3 contains 15 residues. Trimming removed 4 bases at V and 1 base at J, with 8 bases between. Germline CDR1 is LNHDA and CDR2 is SQIVND (reference sequence). Here the CDR3 reads CASSRGWSGANVLTF. CDR3 DNA sequence: TGTGCCAGTAGTAGAGGCTGGTCTGGGGCCAACGTCCTGACTTTC.

V and J are TRBV6-5 and TRBJ2-7, with a tentative D call TRBD1 (5 bases). Germline-derived CDR1 and CDR2 are MNHEY and SVGAGI. This CDR3 is 15 amino acids long. Between the trimmed V and J ends, which lost 6 bases and 5 bases, there was a span of 20 bases. The CDR3 region has the DNA TGTGCCAGCAGGGCAGGGTATTTGATGTCCCACGAGCAGTACTTC. Translation gives CASRAGYLMSHEQYF.

The chain is built from TRBV29-1 and TRBJ1-1, with D perhaps TRBD1 (5 bases). The germline V and J ends were trimmed by 7 bases and 3 bases, with 12 bases remaining between them. Germline assignment: CDR1 SQVTM and CDR2 ANQGSEA. This CDR3 is 12 amino acids long. The CDR3 loop reads CSAVGGDTEAFF. CDR3 nucleotides: TGCAGCGCCGTGGGGGGGGACACTGAAGCTTTCTTT.